The 20 T cell receptor beta chains below come from one sample, sequenced in a study of human T cells and chemical hapten exposure (dated by TCRdb to about 2021). The library was made by RACE. The sample was run on a NextSeq 500. TCRdb applied fastp at Q25 and MiXCR to the public reads, then kept only in-frame beta chains. Rows are unified per CDR3 protein, each entry keeping the most common DNA and genes. This sample comprises roughly 130,000 distinct CDR3 sequences, approximately 11% of them detected only once. About 2.4% of the sample rests with the top ten. The time point tag for this specimen amounts to: patch test 3, about 24 weeks after DPC sensitization. The intended sense of this specimen's treatment or condition label: therapeutic diphenylcyclopropenone sensitization with weekly scalp DPC. Sequencing was performed on whole blood, taken in connection with sensitization to the hapten diphenylcyclopropenone (DPC). All receptors come from a woman in her fifties or sixties with alopecia areata. Some clones in this sample may be carry-over from other donors' samples.

The chain joins TRBV4-1 to TRBJ2-7, with TRBD1 identical over 8 bases. Germline CDR1 MGHRA, CDR2 YSYEKL. The CDR3 contains 13 residues. The trim removed 4 bases at V and 2 bases at J, leaving 1 base unmatched. CDR3 nucleotides: TGCGCCAGCAGCCTGGACAGGGCCTACGAGCAGTACTTC. Its protein product is CASSLDRAYEQYF.

This clonotype was counted at least ten times. The CDR3 loop is CASSPGLAGVTGELFF. The CDR3, as DNA: TGTGCCAGCAGCCCAGGACTAGCGGGAGTCACCGGGGAGCTGTTTTTT. The V gene is TRBV3-1, the J gene TRBJ2-2; TRBD2 aligns across 13 bases. CDR1 and CDR2 (germline): LGHDT, YNNKEL (reference sequence). This CDR3 spans 16 amino acids. The V gene end was trimmed by 4 bases and the J gene end by 4 bases; junction bases not matched to a gene: 3.

The chain links TRBV20-1 to TRBJ2-1; maybe TRBD1 (5 bases). The CDR3 runs to 14 residues. Germline V gene sequence: CDR1 DFQATT, CDR2 SNEGSKA (reference sequence). Trimming removed 0 bases from V and 8 bases from J, with 14 bases in between. The CDR3 DNA sequence: TGCAGTGCTAGAGACAGGGTTATATTAGATGAGCAGTTCTTC. Translating it yields CSARDRVILDEQFF.

This clonotype appeared a few times. The CDR3 loop is CASSPAGTINTGELFF. The CDR3 DNA sequence: TGTGCCAGCAGCCCAGCCGGGACAATTAACACCGGGGAGCTGTTTTTT. The rearrangement links TRBV12-3 or TRBV12-4 to TRBJ2-2, with TRBD1 as a possible D gene (6 bases). The CDR3 is 16 amino acids. V dropped 6 bases and J dropped 2 bases, with 16 bases sitting between them.

The chain recombines TRBV18 with TRBJ1-1; D is unclear. Deletions cut 6 bases from V and 1 base from J, with 9 bases between. Per germline, CDR1 KGHSH and CDR2 LQKENI. This CDR3 is 13 amino acids long. The CDR3 DNA reads TGTGCCAGCTCTCCTGAGGGGAACACTGAAGCTTTCTTT. Protein: CASSPEGNTEAFF.

This rearrangement joins TRBV7-2 to TRBJ2-5, with no clear D. Germline CDR1 reads SGHTA; CDR2 reads FQGNSA. The CDR3 length is 15 residues. V dropped 1 base and J dropped 5 bases, with 14 bases sitting between them. The CDR3 DNA is TGTGCCAGCAGCTTAGTTTCGCGAGGTGGCGAGACCCAGTACTTC. Translation: CASSLVSRGGETQYF.

This sequence joins TRBV2 and TRBJ1-1, with a tentative D call TRBD1 (6 bases). Trimming stripped 5 bases from V and 3 bases from J, with 13 bases between. Germline V CDR1 and CDR2: SNHLY, FYNNEI. The CDR3 runs 14 residues. For the CDR3, the DNA is TGTGCCAGCAGTCGGGGGCGGATGGACACTGAAGCTTTCTTT. Translation: CASSRGRMDTEAFF.

The V gene is TRBV9, the J gene TRBJ2-2; D gene ambiguous. Trimming took 1 base from V and 7 from J, leaving 5 bases between them. This CDR3 has 12 amino acids. The germline V gene has CDR1 SGDLS and CDR2 YYNGEE. The CDR3 region is CASSVSGGELFF. CDR3 coding DNA: TGTGCCAGCAGCGTAAGTGGCGGGGAGCTGTTTTTT.

This chain uses TRBV13 with TRBJ2-1, with 11 bases fitting TRBD2. CDR3 length equals 15 residues. V lost 6 bases and J lost 8; bases outside the gene matches: 9. Germline V gene lookup returns CDR1 PRHDT and CDR2 FYEKMQ (reference sequence). The CDR3 nucleotides read TGTGCCAGCAGTCTTACTAGCGGGAGTATCTATGAGCAGTTCTTC. This sequence encodes CASSLTSGSIYEQFF.

This clonotype occurred a few times. The chain links TRBV14 to TRBJ2-1, with D possibly being TRBD1 (5 bases). CDR3 length equals 15 residues. The V end was cut by 1 base, the J end by 0 bases, with 7 bases between. From germline, CDR1 is SGHDN and CDR2 FVKESK. The DNA for the CDR3 is TGTGCCAGCAGCCAAGTAGGGGTCTCCTACAATGAGCAGTTCTTC. It translates to CASSQVGVSYNEQFF.

This clonotype was counted a few times. CDR3 in amino acids: CASSFADSSNQPQHF. The DNA for the CDR3 is TGTGCCAGCAGTTTCGCAGACAGTAGCAATCAGCCCCAGCATTTT. The J gene is TRBJ1-5, the V gene TRBV12-3 or TRBV12-4, with D tentatively TRBD1 (5 bases). The CDR3 totals 15 residues. With 3 bases removed from V and 0 bases from J, the gap between germline ends came to 9 bases.

This clonotype was counted ten times or more. This sequence joins TRBV18 and TRBJ1-1, with no clear D. Germline CDR1 is KGHSH and CDR2 is LQKENI. CDR3 length: 13 residues. V was cut by 2 bases and J by 4 bases, with 8 bases left in between. The CDR3 nucleotides are TGTGCCAGCTCACCATTGGAGGGCACTGAAGCTTTCTTT. Translating it yields CASSPLEGTEAFF.

This clonotype was observed a few times. The V gene is TRBV25-1, the J gene TRBJ1-2; TRBD1 is a possible D gene (5 bases). V was shortened by 4 bases and J by 8 bases, with 17 bases between the two germline ends. This CDR3 is built from 14 residues. Germline CDR1 is MGHDK and CDR2 is SYGVNS. This CDR3 reads CASSGDGAEGGYTF. The CDR3, as DNA: TGTGCCAGCAGTGGGGACGGGGCGGAAGGAGGCTACACCTTC.

This clonotype was counted at least ten times. The J gene is TRBJ1-2, the V gene TRBV29-1, with 12 positions matching TRBD1. Looked up from germline, CDR1 is SQVTM and CDR2 is ANQGSEA. The CDR3 has 14 residues. Unmatched junction bases numbered 6, after V lost 4 bases and J lost 6 bases. CDR3 coding DNA: TGCAGCGTTGGGAGGGACAGGGGGCAGGATGGCTACACCTTC. Translated: CSVGRDRGQDGYTF.

This clonotype was seen a handful of times. V usage is TRBV3-1 and J usage is TRBJ2-1; a weak D match, TRBD1 (6 bases). Germline CDR1 is LGHDT and CDR2 is YNNKEL (reference sequence). CDR3 length: 13 amino acids. Trimming left V 4 bases short and J 7 bases short, with 11 bases between. DNA for the CDR3: TGTGCCAGCAGCCTACGACAGGCTAATGAGCAGTTCTTC. Translating it yields CASSLRQANEQFF.

This clonotype was detected only a few times. The chain recombines TRBV20-1 with TRBJ2-2; 9 bases match TRBD1. This CDR3 is built from 16 residues. V shed 5 bases and J 8 bases; nucleotides not matched to a gene: 15. Germline lookup yields CDR1 DFQATT and CDR2 SNEGSKA (reference sequence). This CDR3 is CSASVRDRDERGELFF. The CDR3 nucleotides read TGCAGTGCTTCGGTCCGGGACAGGGATGAAAGAGGGGAGCTGTTTTTT.

This clonotype was seen a handful of times. The chain couples TRBV5-8 to TRBJ2-7; 10 positions agree with TRBD2. The trim removed 4 bases at V and 3 bases at J, leaving 4 bases unmatched. The CDR3 is 14 residues long. The germline V gene has CDR1 SGHTS and CDR2 YDEGEE. CDR3 region: CASSITSGIYEQYF. The CDR3 DNA reads TGTGCCAGCAGCATTACTAGCGGGATCTACGAGCAGTACTTC.

This clonotype was counted at least ten times. This chain connects TRBV20-1 to TRBJ1-1; D call uncertain. The V gene's germline CDR1 is DFQATT and CDR2 SNEGSKA (reference sequence). This CDR3 spans 14 amino acids. V shed 6 bases and J shed 1 base, with 15 bases lying between them. The CDR3 reads CSAPPGNSNTEAFF. The CDR3, as DNA: TGCAGTGCCCCGCCGGGGAATTCGAACACTGAAGCTTTCTTT.

This clonotype has only a few counts. The rearrangement uses TRBV30 and TRBJ2-3; D not resolved. The length of the CDR3 is 12 residues. Germline loops: CDR1 GTSNPN, CDR2 SVGIG (reference sequence). V was pared by 0 bases and J by 7 bases, with 8 bases between. CDR3 loop: CAWSVLAHTQYF. As DNA, the CDR3 is TGTGCCTGGAGTGTACTGGCCCATACGCAGTATTTT.

A few counts support this clonotype. The chain combines TRBV13 with TRBJ2-3; TRBD1 matches at 7 bases. V trimming: 6 bases; J trimming: 2 bases; junction bases outside the gene matches: 5. The germline CDR1 and CDR2 sequences are PRHDT and FYEKMQ (reference sequence). CDR3 size: 14 residues. The CDR3 is CASRYRGNTDTQYF. DNA of the CDR3: TGTGCCAGCAGGTACAGGGGTAACACAGATACGCAGTATTTT.